Presented here are 11 T cell receptor beta chains from one specimen sequenced in a study of cytomegalovirus exposure and HLA in healthy donors. PCR amplification relied on 60 Vbeta primers (plus 13 Jbeta primers). Method: immunoSEQ multiplex PCR; TCRdb's copy keeps in-frame clones and lacks some. The sample records 150,000 to 200,000 clones, 65% to 90% being singletons. The sample taken for sequencing was PBMCs. These receptors all stem from a man between 45 and 60 years old in good health and CMV-seropositive.

This sequence joins TRBV27 and TRBJ1-5; 7 bases are a match to TRBD1. J gave up 2 bases and V 2 bases, and 6 bases lay outside the gene matches. This CDR3 is built from 16 residues. Germline CDR1 MNHEY, CDR2 SMNVEV (reference sequence). Here the CDR3 reads CASSLRGRYGNQPQHF. The CDR3 nucleotides read TGTGCCAGCAGTTTAAGGGGGCGGTATGGCAATCAGCCCCAGCATTTT.

V gene TRBV5-1 combines with J gene TRBJ1-1, with D perhaps matching TRBD1 (5 bases). The germline gives CDR1 SGHRS, CDR2 YFSETQ. The CDR3 is 14 amino acids. Trimming shortened V by 0 bases and J by 4 bases, and 10 bases separated the two germline ends. The chain's CDR3 is CASSLGGVSTEAFF. CDR3 DNA: TGCGCCAGCAGCTTGGGGGGGGTTAGCACTGAAGCTTTCTTT.

This sequence joins TRBV2 and TRBJ1-5; the match to TRBD1 covers 12 bases. V was clipped by 7 bases and J by 3 bases; unmatched bases: 7. This CDR3 contains 16 residues. The germline V gene encodes CDR1 SNHLY and CDR2 FYNNEI. The CDR3 bases are TGTGCCAGCATTGGGGGGACAGGGGGCTCCAATCAGCCCCAGCATTTT. Translation: CASIGGTGGSNQPQHF.

J is TRBJ1-1 and V is TRBV4-2; a weak D match, TRBD1 (5 bases). Germline V gene lookup returns CDR1 LGHNA and CDR2 YNFKEQ. Trimming stripped 4 bases from V and 0 bases from J, with 12 bases between. The CDR3 spans 15 residues. The CDR3 loop reads CASSPRRGMNTEAFF. The CDR3, as DNA: TGTGCCAGCAGCCCCCGTAGGGGAATGAACACTGAAGCTTTCTTT.

The rearrangement links TRBV4-3 to TRBJ2-2; 7 nucleotides line up with TRBD2. V trimming: 8 bases; J trimming: 6 bases; junction bases outside the gene matches: 6. The CDR3 is 13 amino acids. Germline V gene sequence: CDR1 LGHNA, CDR2 YSLEER. This CDR3 reads CASRGLVSGELFF. CDR3 nucleotide sequence: TGCGCCAGCCGAGGACTAGTCTCCGGGGAGCTGTTTTTT.

The gene calls are TRBV28 and TRBJ2-5, with D tentatively TRBD1 (6 bases). V was pared by 5 bases and J by 0 bases, with 13 bases between. The CDR3 spans 15 residues. Germline assignment: CDR1 MDHEN and CDR2 SYDVKM. The CDR3 DNA sequence: TGTGCCAGCAGTGGCGGTGGGACATACCAAGAGACCCAGTACTTC. It specifies CASSGGGTYQETQYF.

This clone appeared once. The V gene is TRBV4-3, the J gene TRBJ2-7; 11 nucleotides line up with TRBD2. CDR1 and CDR2 from the germline V gene are LGHNA and YSLEER. The CDR3 runs to 16 residues. V gave up 4 bases and J gave up 2 bases; unmatched junction bases: 7. Here the CDR3 DNA reads TGCGCCAGCAGCCCGTTTCCGGGACTAGCGGCCTACGAGCAGTACTTC. Amino acids: CASSPFPGLAAYEQYF.

This chain joins TRBV9 and TRBJ1-2, with a possible D match to TRBD1 (5 bases). Deletions cut 2 bases from V and 0 bases from J, with 11 bases between. Germline assignment: CDR1 SGDLS and CDR2 YYNGEE. The CDR3 extends over 15 amino acids. The CDR3 nucleotides are TGTGCCAGCAGCGTTTGGGGCTACCCTAACTATGGCTACACCTTC. Encoded protein: CASSVWGYPNYGYTF.

The V gene is TRBV6-1, the J gene TRBJ1-6; tentative D call: TRBD1 (6 bases). Trimming left V 2 bases short and J 4 bases short, with 9 bases between. The CDR3 contains 15 residues. Germline V gene sequence: CDR1 MNHNS, CDR2 SASEGT. Here the CDR3 DNA reads TGTGCCAGCAGTGAAAGACAGGATTATAATTCACCCCTCCACTTT. Residues: CASSERQDYNSPLHF.

The V gene is TRBV18, the J gene TRBJ1-5; 7 positions agree with TRBD1. The CDR3 consists of 16 residues. Trimming cost V 3 bases and J 0 bases; bases outside gene matches: 5. Germline CDR1 KGHSH, CDR2 LQKENI. The CDR3 nucleotides read TGTGCCAGCTCACCTAGACAGGGATATAGCAATCAGCCCCAGCATTTT. This gives the protein CASSPRQGYSNQPQHF. Using reference TRBV18 and TRBJ1-5 for the parts outside the CDR3, the full variable domain is NAGVMQNPRHLVRRRGQEARLRCSPMKGHSHVYWYRQLPEEGLKFMVYLQKENIIDESGMPKERFSAEFPKEGPSILRIQQVVRGDSAAYFCASSPRQGYSNQPQHFGDGTRLSIL.

The rearrangement joins TRBV4-3 to TRBJ1-4; weak D call: TRBD1 (5 bases). From germline, CDR1 is LGHNA and CDR2 YSLEER. The V end lost 1 base, the J end lost 0 bases, and 15 bases lay between the germline ends. This CDR3 has 18 amino acids. DNA for the CDR3: TGCGCCAGCAGCCAAGCTGGGTGGGGGGACGCAACTAATGAAAAACTGTTTTTT. Translation: CASSQAGWGDATNEKLFF.